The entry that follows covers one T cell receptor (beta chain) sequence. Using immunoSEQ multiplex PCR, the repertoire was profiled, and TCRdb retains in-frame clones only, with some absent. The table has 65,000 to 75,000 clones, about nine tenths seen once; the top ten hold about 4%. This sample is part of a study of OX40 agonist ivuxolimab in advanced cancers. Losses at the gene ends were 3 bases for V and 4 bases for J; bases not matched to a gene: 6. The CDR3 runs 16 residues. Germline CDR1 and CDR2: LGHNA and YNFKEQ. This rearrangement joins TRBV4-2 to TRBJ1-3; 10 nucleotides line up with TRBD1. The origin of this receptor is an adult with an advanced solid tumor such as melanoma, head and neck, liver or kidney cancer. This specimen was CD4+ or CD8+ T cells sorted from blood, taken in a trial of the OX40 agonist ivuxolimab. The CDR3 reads CASSQLGQGSGNTIYF. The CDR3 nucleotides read TGTGCCAGCAGCCAGTTGGGACAGGGGTCAGGAAACACCATATATTTT.